The following is a T cell receptor beta chain sequence with its context. Its antigen remains unidentified. The V end lost 1 base, the J end lost 5 bases, and 17 bases lay between the germline ends. Per the germline V gene, CDR1 is MNHNS and CDR2 is SASEGT. The CDR3 runs to 16 residues. The data are from a study of OX40 agonist ivuxolimab in advanced cancers. The wider study: Patients received intravenous ivuxolimab every 2 weeks at 0.01 to 10 mg/kg. Every patient in dose escalation had hepatocellular carcinoma, melanoma, renal cell or head and neck cancer. Participants, approximately 81% male, averaged about 59 years of age, ranging from roughly 20 to 79. Study-wide points: Individuals who were partial responders at 0.1-3.0 mg/kg had clonal expansion that ranked among the lowest.

Profiling relied on immunoSEQ multiplex PCR, and the TCRdb table lists in-frame clones only, not all of them. The data contain about 70,000 clones, about 88% of them singletons. The chain uses TRBV6-1 and TRBJ1-2, with D uncertain. The sequence came from an adult with an advanced solid tumor such as melanoma, head and neck, liver or kidney cancer. Sequencing used CD4+ or CD8+ T cells sorted from blood, obtained in a trial of the OX40 agonist ivuxolimab. In nucleotides, the CDR3 is TGTGCCAGCAGTGAAGAGCGCACCTGGGAGCGGTATGGCTACACCTTC. It encodes CASSEERTWERYGYTF.